This T cell receptor beta chain was recovered during a study of blood T cell repertoires in COVID-19 (TCRdb year 2020). In the study overall: The collaborator samples originated in the United States, Italy and Spain and spanned the acute and convalescent phases of COVID-19. The material from the prospective study consisted of cDNA or gDNA derived from T cells, B-cell-depleted T cells, or PBMCs. The dataset comprised deeply sampled blood TCRbeta repertoires from subjects exposed to, actively infected with, or recovered from COVID-19. A freely available public database, intended as a resource for researchers studying the immune response to SARS-CoV-2, is where the repertoires were released. The samples were drawn from two sources: the first 160 participants of the ongoing ImmuneRACE study, and 950 to 1,500 subjects contributed by 6 global collaborators. A de-identified subject ID, COVID-19 status, age in years and sex were almost always included in the sample metadata. Where available, HLA class I and class II types were obtained from metadata supplied by the sample provider rather than from assay-based typing. What the research found in general, with its limitations: Clinical and demographic metadata were provided uncurated, with the amount varying by source and participant.

The collaborating institutions used their own protocols to collect whole blood in K2EDTA tubes. For TCRbeta analysis, collaborator samples were shipped as frozen whole blood, as isolated PBMCs, or as DNA extracted from either sample type. Remarks on this clone: Its recognized antigen is unknown. The sample holds no much larger clone one base away, and base qualities are not on file.

The CDR3 numbers 14 residues from cysteine through phenylalanine. Only the CDR3 portion is preserved as DNA: 42 bases, with reading frame beginning at the first base. The germline V gene supplies CDR1 SGHRS and CDR2 YFSETQ. For this chain, trimming is 3 bases at the V end and 4 bases at the J end, and the number of junction bases without a gene match is 6. TCRbeta CDR3 regions were amplified from genomic DNA by means of the immunoSEQ Assay, a bias-controlled multiplex PCR. The original methods were these. The number of nucleated cells in each sample was estimated from the amplification of reference gene primers within the assay. To quantify the absolute abundance of each unique TCRbeta CDR3 rearrangement, sequence reads were collapsed and filtered. For each sample, productive Simpson clonality was calculated as the square root of Simpson's diversity index across productive rearrangements. The table was pulled from immuneACCESS by TCRdb, which kept in-frame rearrangements only. Such tables lose some clones; where checked, under half of the loss comes from unresolved V genes, and the rest has no known cause. The D gene and trimming were derived from the DNA, and the V and J assignments and clone size from that table. This sample lists about 110,000 clones; 80% to 90% were detected once. 2% to 3% of the sample belongs to the ten largest clones.

The sequence joins TRBV5-1 to TRBJ1-2; TRBD1 lines up with 7 middle nucleotides. This receptor was identified in a human donor in a cohort sampled during active COVID-19. The sample comprised peripheral blood. The CDR3 reads as follows: CASSWGTDGYGYTF. The nucleotide sequence is TGCGCCAGCAGCTGGGGGACAGATGGCTATGGCTACACCTTC.